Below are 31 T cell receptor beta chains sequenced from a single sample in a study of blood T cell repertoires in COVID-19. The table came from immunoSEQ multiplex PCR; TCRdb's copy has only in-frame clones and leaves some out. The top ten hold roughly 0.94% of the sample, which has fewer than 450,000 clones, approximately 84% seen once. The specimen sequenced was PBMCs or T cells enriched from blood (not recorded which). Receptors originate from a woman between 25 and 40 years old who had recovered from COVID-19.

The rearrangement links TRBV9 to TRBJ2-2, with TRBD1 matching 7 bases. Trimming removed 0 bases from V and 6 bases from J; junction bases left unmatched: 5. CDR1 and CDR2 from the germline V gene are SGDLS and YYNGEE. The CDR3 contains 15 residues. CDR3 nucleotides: TGTGCCAGCAGCGTAGGGACAGGACGCCCCGGGGAGCTGTTTTTT. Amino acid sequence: CASSVGTGRPGELFF. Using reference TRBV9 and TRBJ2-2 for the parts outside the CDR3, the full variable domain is DSGVTQTPKHLITATGQRVTLRCSPRSGDLSVYWYQQSLDQGLQFLIQYYNGEERAKGNILERFSAQQFPDLHSELNLSSLELGDSALYFCASSVGTGRPGELFFGEGSRLTVL.

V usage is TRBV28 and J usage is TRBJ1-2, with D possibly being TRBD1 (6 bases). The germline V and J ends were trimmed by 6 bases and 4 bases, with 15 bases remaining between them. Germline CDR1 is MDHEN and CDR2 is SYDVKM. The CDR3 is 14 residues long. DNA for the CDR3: TGTGCCAGCAGCACGGCAGGGGAGGGCTATGGCTACACCTTC. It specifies CASSTAGEGYGYTF.

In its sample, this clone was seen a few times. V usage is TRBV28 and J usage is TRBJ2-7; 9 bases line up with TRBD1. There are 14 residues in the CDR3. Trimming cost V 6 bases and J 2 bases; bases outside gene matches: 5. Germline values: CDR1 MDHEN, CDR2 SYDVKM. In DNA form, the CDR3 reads TGTGCCAGCAGCAGACAGGGGGTTACCTACGAGCAGTACTTC. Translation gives CASSRQGVTYEQYF. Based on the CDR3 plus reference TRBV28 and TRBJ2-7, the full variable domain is DVKVTQSSRYLVKRTGEKVFLECVQDMDHENMFWYRQDPGLGLRLIYFSYDVKMKEKGDIPEGYSVSREKKERFSLILESASTNQTSMYLCASSRQGVTYEQYFGPGTRLTVT.

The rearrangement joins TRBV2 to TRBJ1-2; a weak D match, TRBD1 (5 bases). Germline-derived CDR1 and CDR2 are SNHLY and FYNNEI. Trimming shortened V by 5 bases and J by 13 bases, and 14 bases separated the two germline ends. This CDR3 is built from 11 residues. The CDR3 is CASSTRAHRTF. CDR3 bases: TGTGCCAGCAGTACCAGGGCCCATCGCACCTTC. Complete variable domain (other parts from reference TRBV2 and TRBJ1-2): EPEVTQTPSHQVTQMGQEVILRCVPISNHLYFYWYRQILGQKVEFLVSFYNNEISEKSEIFDDQFSVERPDGSNFTLKIRSTKLEDSAMYFCASSTRAHRTFGSGTRLTVV.

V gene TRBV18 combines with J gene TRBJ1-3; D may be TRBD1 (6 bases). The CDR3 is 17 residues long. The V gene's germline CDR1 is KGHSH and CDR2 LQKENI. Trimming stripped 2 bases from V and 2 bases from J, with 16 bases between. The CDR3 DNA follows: TGTGCCAGCTCACCAAACACAGGGCAGGTAGCTGGAAACACCATATATTTT. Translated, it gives CASSPNTGQVAGNTIYF.

The CDR3 sequence: CASSLKSDQPQHF. CDR3 sequence (DNA): TGTGCCAGCAGCTTAAAGAGTGATCAGCCCCAGCATTTT. The rearrangement joins TRBV7-2 to TRBJ1-5; D ambiguous. The CDR3 consists of 13 residues. From germline, CDR1 is SGHTA and CDR2 FQGNSA. V was cut by 2 bases and J by 5 bases, with 7 bases left in between.

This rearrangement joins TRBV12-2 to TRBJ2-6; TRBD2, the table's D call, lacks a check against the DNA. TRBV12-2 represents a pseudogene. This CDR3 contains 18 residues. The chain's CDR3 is CASRKGLASLSGANVLTF. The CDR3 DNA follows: TGTGCAAGTCGCAAAGGACTAGCTTCCCTCTCTGGGGCCAACGTCCTGACTTTC.

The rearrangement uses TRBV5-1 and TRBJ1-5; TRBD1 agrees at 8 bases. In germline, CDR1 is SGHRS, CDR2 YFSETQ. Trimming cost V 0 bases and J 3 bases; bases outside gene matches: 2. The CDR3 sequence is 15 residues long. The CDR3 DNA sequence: TGCGCCAGCAGCTTGGGGGACAGGCCCAATCAGCCCCAGCATTTT. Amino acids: CASSLGDRPNQPQHF.

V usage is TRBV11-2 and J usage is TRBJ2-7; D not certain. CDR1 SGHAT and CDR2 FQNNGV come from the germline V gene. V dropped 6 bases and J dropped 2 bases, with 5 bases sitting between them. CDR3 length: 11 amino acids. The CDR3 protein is CASRATYEQYF. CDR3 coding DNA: TGTGCCAGCAGGGCCACCTACGAGCAGTACTTC.

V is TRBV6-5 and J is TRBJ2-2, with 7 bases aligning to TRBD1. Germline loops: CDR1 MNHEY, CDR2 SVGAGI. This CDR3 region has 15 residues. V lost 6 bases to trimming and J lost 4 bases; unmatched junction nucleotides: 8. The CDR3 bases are TGTGCCAGCAGAGCCCCGGGACAGAGCACCGGGGAGCTGTTTTTT. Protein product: CASRAPGQSTGELFF.

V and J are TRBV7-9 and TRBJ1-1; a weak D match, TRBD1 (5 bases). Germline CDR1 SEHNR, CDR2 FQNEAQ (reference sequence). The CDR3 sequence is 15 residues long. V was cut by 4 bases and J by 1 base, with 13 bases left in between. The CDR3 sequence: CASSSQGGGNTEAFF. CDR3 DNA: TGTGCCAGCAGCTCCCAGGGAGGAGGGAACACTGAAGCTTTCTTT.

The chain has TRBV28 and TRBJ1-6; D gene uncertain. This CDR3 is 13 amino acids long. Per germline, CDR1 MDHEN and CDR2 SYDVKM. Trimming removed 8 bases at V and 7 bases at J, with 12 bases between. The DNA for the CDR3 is TGTGCCAGCCTTACAGCTTTAAATTCACCCCTCCACTTT. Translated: CASLTALNSPLHF. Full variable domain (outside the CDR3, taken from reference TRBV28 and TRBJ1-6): DVKVTQSSRYLVKRTGEKVFLECVQDMDHENMFWYRQDPGLGLRLIYFSYDVKMKEKGDIPEGYSVSREKKERFSLILESASTNQTSMYLCASLTALNSPLHFGNGTRLTVT.

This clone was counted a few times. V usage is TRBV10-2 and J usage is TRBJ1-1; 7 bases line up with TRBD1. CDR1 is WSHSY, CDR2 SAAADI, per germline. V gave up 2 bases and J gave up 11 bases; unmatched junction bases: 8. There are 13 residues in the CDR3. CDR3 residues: CASSEQTRRGAFF. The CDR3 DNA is TGCGCCAGCAGTGAGCAGACCCGCAGGGGGGCTTTCTTT.

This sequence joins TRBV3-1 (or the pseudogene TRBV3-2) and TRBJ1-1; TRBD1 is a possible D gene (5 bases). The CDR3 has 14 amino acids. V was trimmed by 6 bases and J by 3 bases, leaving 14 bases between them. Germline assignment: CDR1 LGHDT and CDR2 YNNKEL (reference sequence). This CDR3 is CASSKNGGDTEAFF. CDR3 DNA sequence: TGTGCCAGCAGTAAAAACGGGGGTGACACTGAAGCTTTCTTT.

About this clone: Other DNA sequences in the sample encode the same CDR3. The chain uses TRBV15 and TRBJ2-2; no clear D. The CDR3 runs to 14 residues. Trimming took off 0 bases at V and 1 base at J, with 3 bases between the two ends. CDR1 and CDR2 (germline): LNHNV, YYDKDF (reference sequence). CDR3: CATSRDRNTGELFF. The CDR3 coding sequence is TGTGCCACCAGCAGAGACAGGAACACCGGGGAGCTGTTTTTT.

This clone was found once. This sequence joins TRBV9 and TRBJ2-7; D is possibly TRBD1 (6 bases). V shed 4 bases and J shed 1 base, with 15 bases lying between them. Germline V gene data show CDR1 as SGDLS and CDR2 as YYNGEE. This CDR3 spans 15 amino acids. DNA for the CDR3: TGTGCCAGCAGCCCTCGGGGCCAGGGGTCCTACGAGCAGTACTTC. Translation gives CASSPRGQGSYEQYF.

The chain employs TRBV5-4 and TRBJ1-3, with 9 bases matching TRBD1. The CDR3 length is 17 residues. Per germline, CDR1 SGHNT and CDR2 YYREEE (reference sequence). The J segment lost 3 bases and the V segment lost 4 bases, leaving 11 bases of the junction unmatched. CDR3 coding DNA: TGTGCCAGCAGCCGAAACCCGACAGGGGGAAGTGGAAACACCATATATTTT. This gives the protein CASSRNPTGGSGNTIYF.

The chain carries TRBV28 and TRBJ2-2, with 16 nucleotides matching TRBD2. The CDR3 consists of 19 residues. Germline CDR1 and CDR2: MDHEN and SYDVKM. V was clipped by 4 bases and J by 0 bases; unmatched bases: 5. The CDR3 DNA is TGTGCCAGCAGTTACCTGGGACTAGCGGGGGGGACGAACACCGGGGAGCTGTTTTTT. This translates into CASSYLGLAGGTNTGELFF. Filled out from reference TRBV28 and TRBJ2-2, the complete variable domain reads DVKVTQSSRYLVKRTGEKVFLECVQDMDHENMFWYRQDPGLGLRLIYFSYDVKMKEKGDIPEGYSVSREKKERFSLILESASTNQTSMYLCASSYLGLAGGTNTGELFFGEGSRLTVL.

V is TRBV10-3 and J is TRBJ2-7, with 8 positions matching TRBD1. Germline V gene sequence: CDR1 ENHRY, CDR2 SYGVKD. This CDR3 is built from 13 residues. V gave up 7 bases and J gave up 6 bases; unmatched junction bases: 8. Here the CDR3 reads CAIKETGVGEQYF. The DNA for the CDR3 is TGTGCCATCAAGGAGACAGGGGTAGGCGAGCAGTACTTC.

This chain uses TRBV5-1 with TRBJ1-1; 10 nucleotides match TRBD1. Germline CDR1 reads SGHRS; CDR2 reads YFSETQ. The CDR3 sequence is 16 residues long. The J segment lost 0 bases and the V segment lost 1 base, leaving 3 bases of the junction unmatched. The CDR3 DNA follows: TGCGCCAGCAGCTTGACGACAGGGGGCGTGAACACTGAAGCTTTCTTT. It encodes CASSLTTGGVNTEAFF.

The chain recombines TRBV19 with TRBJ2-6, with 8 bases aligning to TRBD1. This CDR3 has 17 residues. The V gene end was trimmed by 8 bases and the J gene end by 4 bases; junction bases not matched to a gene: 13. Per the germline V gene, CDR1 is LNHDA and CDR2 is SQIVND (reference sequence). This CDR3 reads CASSPGDRLLGANVLTF. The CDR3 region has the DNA TGTGCCAGTTCCCCCGGGGACAGGCTGCTAGGGGCCAACGTCCTGACTTTC.

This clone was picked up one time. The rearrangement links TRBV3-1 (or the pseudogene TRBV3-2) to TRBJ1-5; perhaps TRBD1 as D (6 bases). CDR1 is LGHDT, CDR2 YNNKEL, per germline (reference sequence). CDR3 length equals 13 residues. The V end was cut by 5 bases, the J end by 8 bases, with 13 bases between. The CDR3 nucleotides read TGTGCCAGCAGCGGGACACCATCAGAGCCCCAGCATTTT. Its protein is CASSGTPSEPQHF.

The CDR3 nucleotides read TGTGCCATCAGTGACCGGGACAGGGTCCTCTCCTTCTATGGCTACACCTTC. Amino acids: CAISDRDRVLSFYGYTF. This sequence joins TRBV10-3 and TRBJ1-2; 9 bases align to TRBD1. The CDR3 contains 17 residues. CDR1 is ENHRY and CDR2 is SYGVKD in the germline V gene. The ends lost 3 bases at V and 4 bases at J; junction bases unmatched: 12.

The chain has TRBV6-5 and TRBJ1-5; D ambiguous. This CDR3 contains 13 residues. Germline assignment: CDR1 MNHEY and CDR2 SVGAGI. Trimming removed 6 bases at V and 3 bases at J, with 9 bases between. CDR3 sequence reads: CASRSGFNQPQHF. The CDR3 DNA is TGTGCCAGCAGGTCGGGGTTCAATCAGCCCCAGCATTTT.

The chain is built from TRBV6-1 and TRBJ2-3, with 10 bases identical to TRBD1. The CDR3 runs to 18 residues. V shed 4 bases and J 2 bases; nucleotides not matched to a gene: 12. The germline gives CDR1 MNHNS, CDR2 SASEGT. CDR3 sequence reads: CASSATPGQGIATDTQYF. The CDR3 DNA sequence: TGTGCCAGCAGTGCGACCCCGGGACAGGGGATCGCCACAGATACGCAGTATTTT.

The CDR3 bases are TGTGCCAGCAGTTTCGTGGGGAGCTCCTACGAGCAGTACTTC. Encoded protein: CASSFVGSSYEQYF. The J gene is TRBJ2-7, the V gene TRBV27; a weak D match, TRBD2 (5 bases). The V gene's germline CDR1 is MNHEY and CDR2 SMNVEV (reference sequence). Trimming took off 3 bases at V and 0 bases at J, with 9 bases between the two ends. The CDR3 length is 14 residues.

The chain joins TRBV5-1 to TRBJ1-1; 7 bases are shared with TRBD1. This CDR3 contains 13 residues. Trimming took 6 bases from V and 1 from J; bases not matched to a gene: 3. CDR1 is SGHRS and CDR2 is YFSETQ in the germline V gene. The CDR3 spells CASTQGENTEAFF. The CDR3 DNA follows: TGCGCCAGCACCCAGGGGGAGAACACTGAAGCTTTCTTT.

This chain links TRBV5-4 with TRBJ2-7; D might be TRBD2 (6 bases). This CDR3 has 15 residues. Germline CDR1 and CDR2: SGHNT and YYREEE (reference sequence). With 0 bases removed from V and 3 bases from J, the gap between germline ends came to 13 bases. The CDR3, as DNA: TGTGCCAGCAGCTTGGGGGGAGGCCTAGGCTACGAGCAGTACTTC. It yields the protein CASSLGGGLGYEQYF.

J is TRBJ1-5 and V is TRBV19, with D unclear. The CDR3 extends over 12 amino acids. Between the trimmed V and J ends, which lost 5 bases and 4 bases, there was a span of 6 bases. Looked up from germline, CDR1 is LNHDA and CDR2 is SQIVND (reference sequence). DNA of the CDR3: TGTGCCAGTAGTGCGGGAAATCAGCCCCAGCATTTT. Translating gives CASSAGNQPQHF.

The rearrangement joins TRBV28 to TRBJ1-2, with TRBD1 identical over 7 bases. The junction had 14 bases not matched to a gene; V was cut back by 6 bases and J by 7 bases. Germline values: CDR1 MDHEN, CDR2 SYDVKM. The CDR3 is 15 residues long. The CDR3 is CASSLGGQTHGGYTF. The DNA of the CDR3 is TGTGCCAGCAGCTTGGGGGGACAGACTCACGGTGGCTACACCTTC.

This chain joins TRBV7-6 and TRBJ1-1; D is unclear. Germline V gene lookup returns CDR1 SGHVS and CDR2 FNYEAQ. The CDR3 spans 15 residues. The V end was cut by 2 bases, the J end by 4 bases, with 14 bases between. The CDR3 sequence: CASSLRSGRSTEAFF. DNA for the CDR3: TGTGCCAGCAGCTTAAGGTCTGGCCGGAGCACTGAAGCTTTCTTT.